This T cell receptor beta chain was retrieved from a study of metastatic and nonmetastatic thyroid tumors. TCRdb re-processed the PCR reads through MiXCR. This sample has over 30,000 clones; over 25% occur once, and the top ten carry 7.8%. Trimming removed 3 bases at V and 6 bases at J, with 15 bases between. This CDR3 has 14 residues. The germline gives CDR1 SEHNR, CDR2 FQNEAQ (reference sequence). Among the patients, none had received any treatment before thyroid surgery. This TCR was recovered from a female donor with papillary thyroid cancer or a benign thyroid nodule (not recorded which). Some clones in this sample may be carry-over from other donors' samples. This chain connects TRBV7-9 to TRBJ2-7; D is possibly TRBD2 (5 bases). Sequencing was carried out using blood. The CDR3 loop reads CASSLEVAGSEQYF. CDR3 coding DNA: TGTGCCAGCAGCTTGGAGGTCGCGGGTAGCGAGCAGTACTTC.